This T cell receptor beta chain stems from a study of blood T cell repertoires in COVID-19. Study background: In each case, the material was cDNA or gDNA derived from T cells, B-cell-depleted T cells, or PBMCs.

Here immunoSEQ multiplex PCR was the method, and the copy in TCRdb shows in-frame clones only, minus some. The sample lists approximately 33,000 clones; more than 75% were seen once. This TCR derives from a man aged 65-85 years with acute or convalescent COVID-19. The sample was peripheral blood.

The DNA of the CDR3 is TGTGCCAGCAGCACAACAGGGGTTCAGGCCTACGAGCAGTACTTC. Translation gives CASSTTGVQAYEQYF. This chain joins TRBV7-2 and TRBJ2-7; 7 bases agree with TRBD1. The J segment lost 2 bases and the V segment lost 5 bases, leaving 9 bases of the junction unmatched. The CDR3 has 15 residues. Germline CDR1 and CDR2: SGHTA and FQGNSA.